Listed here is a single T cell receptor (beta chain). The authors' processing: How many nucleated cells were present was estimated from reference gene primer amplification. The table came from immunoSEQ multiplex PCR; TCRdb's copy has only in-frame clones and leaves some out. V and J calls and clone size follow that table, whereas D and trimming were derived from the DNA. The sample shows 110,000 to 150,000 clones, roughly 90% of them seen only once. This record belongs to a study of blood T cell repertoires in COVID-19. Study-level information: The study drew acute and convalescent COVID-19 samples from the United States, Italy and Spain. The analysed material was cDNA or gDNA that came from T cells, B-cell-depleted T cells, or PBMCs.

The germline gives CDR1 SGHRS, CDR2 YFSETQ. There are 15 residues in the CDR3. With 0 bases removed from V and 5 bases from J, the gap between germline ends came to 13 bases. The chain couples TRBV5-1 to TRBJ2-3; D might be TRBD2 (5 bases). Material for sequencing was peripheral blood. The TCR originated in a man aged 50 to 59 with active or convalescent COVID-19. For the CDR3, the DNA is TGCGCCAGCAGCTTGGTCGGCTACGAGGGAGATACGCAGTATTTT. Translating it yields CASSLVGYEGDTQYF.